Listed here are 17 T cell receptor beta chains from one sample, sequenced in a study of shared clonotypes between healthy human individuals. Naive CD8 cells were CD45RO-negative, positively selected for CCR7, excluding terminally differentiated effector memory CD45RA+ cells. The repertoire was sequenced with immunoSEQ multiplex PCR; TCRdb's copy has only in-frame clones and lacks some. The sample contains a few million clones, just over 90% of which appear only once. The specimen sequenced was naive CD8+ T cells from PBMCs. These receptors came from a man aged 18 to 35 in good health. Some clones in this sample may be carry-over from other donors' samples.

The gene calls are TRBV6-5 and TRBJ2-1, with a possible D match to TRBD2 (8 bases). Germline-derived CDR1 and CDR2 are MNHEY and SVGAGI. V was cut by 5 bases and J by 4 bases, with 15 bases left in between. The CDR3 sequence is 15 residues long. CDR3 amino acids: CASSSGGQSYNEQFF. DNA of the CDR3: TGTGCCAGCAGTAGCGGGGGACAGTCATACAATGAGCAGTTCTTC.

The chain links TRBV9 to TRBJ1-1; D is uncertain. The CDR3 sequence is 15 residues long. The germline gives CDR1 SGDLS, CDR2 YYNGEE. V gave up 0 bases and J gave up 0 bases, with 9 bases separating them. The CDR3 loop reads CASSVAASLNTEAFF. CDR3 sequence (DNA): TGTGCCAGCAGCGTAGCAGCTAGTTTGAACACTGAAGCTTTCTTT.

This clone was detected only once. CDR3 coding DNA: TGCGCCAGCGTGGCCCGTCCCGGAGCGGCCTATGAGCAGTTCTTC. Translation gives CASVARPGAAYEQFF. The chain has TRBV5-1 and TRBJ2-1; TRBD2 might be the D (5 bases). The V gene's germline CDR1 is SGHRS and CDR2 YFSETQ. V lost 7 bases to trimming and J lost 8 bases, with 22 bases between them. The CDR3 spans 15 residues. Filled out from reference TRBV5-1 and TRBJ2-1, the complete variable domain reads KAGVTQTPRYLIKTRGQQVTLSCSPISGHRSVSWYQQTPGQGLQFLFEYFSETQRNKGNFPGRFSGRQFSNSRSEMNVSTLELGDSALYLCASVARPGAAYEQFFGPGTRLTVL.

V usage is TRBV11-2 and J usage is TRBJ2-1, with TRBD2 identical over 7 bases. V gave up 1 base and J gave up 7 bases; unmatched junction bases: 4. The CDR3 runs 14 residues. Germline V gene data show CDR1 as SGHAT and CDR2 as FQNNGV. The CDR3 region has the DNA TGTGCCAGCAGCTTAGTAATGGGAGGGAATGAGCAGTTCTTC. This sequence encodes CASSLVMGGNEQFF.

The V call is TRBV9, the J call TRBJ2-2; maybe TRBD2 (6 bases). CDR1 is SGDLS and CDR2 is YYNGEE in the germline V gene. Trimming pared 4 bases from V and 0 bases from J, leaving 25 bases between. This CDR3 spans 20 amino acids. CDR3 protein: CASSFHAGQGLTTNTGELFF. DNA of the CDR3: TGTGCCAGCAGCTTCCACGCGGGGCAGGGCCTCACTACGAACACCGGGGAGCTGTTTTTT.

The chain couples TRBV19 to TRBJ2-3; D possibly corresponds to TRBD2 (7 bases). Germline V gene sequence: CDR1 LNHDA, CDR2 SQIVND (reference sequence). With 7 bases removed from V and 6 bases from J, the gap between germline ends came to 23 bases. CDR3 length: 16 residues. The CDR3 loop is CASKTRGEGPRDTQYF. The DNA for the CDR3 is TGTGCCAGTAAAACGAGGGGGGAGGGCCCTCGGGATACGCAGTATTTT.

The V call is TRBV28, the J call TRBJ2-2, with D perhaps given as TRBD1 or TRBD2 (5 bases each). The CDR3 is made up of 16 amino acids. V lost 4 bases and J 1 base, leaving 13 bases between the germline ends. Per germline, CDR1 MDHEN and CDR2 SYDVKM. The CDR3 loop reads CASSSTGTENTGELFF. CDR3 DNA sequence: TGTGCCAGCAGTTCAACCGGGACGGAGAACACCGGGGAGCTGTTTTTT.

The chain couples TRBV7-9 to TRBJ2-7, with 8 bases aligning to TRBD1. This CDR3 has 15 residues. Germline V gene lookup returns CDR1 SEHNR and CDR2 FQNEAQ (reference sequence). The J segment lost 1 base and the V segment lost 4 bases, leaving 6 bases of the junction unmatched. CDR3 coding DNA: TGTGCCAGCAGCTCGGACAGGGACCCTTCCTACGAGCAGTACTTC. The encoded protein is CASSSDRDPSYEQYF.

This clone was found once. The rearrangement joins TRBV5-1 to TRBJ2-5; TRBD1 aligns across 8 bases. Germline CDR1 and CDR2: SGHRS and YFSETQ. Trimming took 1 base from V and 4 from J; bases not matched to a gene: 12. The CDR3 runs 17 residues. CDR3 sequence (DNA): TGCGCCAGCAGCTTGTTAAACCGGGACAGGTTTCCAGAGACCCAGTACTTC. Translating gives CASSLLNRDRFPETQYF.

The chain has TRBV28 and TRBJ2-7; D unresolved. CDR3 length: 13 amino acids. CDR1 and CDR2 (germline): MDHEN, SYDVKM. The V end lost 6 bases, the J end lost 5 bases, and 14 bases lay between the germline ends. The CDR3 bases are TGTGCCAGCAGCTCAGCCCCTAGAAACGAGCAGTACTTC. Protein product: CASSSAPRNEQYF. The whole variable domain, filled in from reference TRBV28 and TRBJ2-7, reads DVKVTQSSRYLVKRTGEKVFLECVQDMDHENMFWYRQDPGLGLRLIYFSYDVKMKEKGDIPEGYSVSREKKERFSLILESASTNQTSMYLCASSSAPRNEQYFGPGTRLTVT.

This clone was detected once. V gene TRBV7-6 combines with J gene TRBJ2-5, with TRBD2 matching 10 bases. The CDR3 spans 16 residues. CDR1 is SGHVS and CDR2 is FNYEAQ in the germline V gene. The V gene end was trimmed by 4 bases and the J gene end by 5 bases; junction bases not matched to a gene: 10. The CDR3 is CASSSRGTSVFETQYF. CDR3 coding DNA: TGTGCCAGCAGCTCCAGGGGGACTAGCGTCTTTGAGACCCAGTACTTC.

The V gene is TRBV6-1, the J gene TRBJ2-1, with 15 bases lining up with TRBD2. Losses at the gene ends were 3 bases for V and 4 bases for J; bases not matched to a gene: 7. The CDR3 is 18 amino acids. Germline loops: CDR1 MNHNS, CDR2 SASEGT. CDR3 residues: CASSEGTSGRRGYNEQFF. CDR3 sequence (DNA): TGTGCCAGCAGTGAGGGGACTAGCGGGAGGAGAGGATACAATGAGCAGTTCTTC.

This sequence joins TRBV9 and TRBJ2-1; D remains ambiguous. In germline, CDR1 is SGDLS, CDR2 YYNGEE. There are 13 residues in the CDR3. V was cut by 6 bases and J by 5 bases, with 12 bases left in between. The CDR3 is CASTPDGHNEQFF. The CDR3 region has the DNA TGTGCCAGCACCCCGGACGGCCACAATGAGCAGTTCTTC.

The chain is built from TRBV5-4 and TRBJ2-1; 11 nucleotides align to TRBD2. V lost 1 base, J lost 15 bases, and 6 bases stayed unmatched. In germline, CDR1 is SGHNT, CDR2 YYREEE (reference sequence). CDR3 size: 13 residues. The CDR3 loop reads CASSLTLAGGRFF. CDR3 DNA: TGTGCCAGCAGCTTGACCCTAGCGGGAGGCAGGTTCTTC.

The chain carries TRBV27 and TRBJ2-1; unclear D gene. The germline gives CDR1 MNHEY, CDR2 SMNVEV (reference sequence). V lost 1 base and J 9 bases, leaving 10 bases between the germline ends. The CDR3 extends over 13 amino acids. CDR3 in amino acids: CASSLFPGLEQFF. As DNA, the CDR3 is TGTGCCAGCAGTTTATTTCCGGGCCTTGAGCAGTTCTTC.

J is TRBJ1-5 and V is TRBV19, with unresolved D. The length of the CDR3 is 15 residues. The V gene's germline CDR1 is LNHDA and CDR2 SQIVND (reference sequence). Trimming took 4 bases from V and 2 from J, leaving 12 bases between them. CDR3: CASSTPRGGNQPQHF. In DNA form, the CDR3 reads TGTGCCAGTAGTACTCCCCGCGGGGGCAATCAGCCCCAGCATTTT.

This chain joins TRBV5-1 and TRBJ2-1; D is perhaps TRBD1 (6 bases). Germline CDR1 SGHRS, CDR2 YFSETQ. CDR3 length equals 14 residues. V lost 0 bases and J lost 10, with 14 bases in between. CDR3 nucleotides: TGCGCCAGCAGCTTGGCTCAGGGGTTACGGGAGCAGTTCTTC. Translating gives CASSLAQGLREQFF.